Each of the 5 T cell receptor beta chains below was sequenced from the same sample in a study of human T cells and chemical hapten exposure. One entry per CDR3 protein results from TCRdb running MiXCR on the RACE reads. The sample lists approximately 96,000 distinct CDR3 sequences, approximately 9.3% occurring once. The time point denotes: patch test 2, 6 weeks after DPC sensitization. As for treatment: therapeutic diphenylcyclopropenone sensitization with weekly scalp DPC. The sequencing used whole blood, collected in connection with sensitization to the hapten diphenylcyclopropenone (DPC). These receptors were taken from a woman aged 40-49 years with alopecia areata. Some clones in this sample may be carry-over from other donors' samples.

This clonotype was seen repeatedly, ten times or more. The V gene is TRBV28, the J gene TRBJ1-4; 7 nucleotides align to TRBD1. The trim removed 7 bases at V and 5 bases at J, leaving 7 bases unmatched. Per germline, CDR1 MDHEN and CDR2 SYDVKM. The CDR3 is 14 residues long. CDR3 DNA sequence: TGTGCCAGCACGATTGGACAGGTGAATGAAAAACTGTTTTTT. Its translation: CASTIGQVNEKLFF.

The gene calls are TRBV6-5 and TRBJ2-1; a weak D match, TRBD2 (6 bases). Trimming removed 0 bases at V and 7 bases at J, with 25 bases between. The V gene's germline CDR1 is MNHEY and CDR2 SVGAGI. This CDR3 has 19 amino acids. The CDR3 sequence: CASSYSIRHGLPKENEQFF. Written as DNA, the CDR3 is TGTGCCAGCAGTTACTCGATTAGGCACGGACTACCAAAGGAAAATGAGCAGTTCTTC.

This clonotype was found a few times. The CDR3 DNA is TGTGCCAGCACCACCCACTCGGCCTATGGCTACACCTTC. This encodes CASTTHSAYGYTF. This chain joins TRBV28 and TRBJ1-2; D remains unclear. The CDR3 totals 13 residues. Germline V gene lookup returns CDR1 MDHEN and CDR2 SYDVKM. V lost 7 bases, J lost 4 bases, and 13 bases lay in between.

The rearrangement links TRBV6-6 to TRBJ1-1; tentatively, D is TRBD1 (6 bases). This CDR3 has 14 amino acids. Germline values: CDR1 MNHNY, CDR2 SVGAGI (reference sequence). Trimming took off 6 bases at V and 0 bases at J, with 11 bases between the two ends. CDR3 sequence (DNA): TGTGCCAGCAGCCCAGGGGAGATGAACACTGAAGCTTTCTTT. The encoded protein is CASSPGEMNTEAFF.

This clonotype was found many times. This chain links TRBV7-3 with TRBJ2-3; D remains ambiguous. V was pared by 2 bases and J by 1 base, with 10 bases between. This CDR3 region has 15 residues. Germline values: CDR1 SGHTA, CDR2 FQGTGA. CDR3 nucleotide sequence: TGTGCCAGCAGCTTACGGTCGGACCGCACAGATACGCAGTATTTT. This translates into CASSLRSDRTDTQYF.